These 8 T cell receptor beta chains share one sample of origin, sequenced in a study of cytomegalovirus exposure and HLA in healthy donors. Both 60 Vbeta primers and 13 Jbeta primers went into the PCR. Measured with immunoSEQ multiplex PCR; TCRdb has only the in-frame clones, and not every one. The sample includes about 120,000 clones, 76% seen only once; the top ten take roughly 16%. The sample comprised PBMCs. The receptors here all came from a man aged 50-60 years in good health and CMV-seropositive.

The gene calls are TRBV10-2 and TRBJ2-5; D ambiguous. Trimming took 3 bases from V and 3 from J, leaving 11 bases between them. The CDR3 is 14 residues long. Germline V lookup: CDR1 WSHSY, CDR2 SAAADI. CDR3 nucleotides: TGCGCCAGCAGTGATTCGGAGCAAGAAGAGACCCAGTACTTC. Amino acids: CASSDSEQEETQYF.

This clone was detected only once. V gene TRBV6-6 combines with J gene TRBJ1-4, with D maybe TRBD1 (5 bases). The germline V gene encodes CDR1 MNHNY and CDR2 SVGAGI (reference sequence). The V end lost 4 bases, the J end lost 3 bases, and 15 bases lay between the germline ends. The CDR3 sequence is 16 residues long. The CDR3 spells CASSFPGRGSNEKLFF. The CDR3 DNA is TGTGCCAGCAGTTTCCCCGGACGGGGGTCTAATGAAAAACTGTTTTTT.

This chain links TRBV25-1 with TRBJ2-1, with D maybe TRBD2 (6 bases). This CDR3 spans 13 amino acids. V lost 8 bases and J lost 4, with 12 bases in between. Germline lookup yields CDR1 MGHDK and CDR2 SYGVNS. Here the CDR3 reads CASGWDSYNEQFF. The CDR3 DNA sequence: TGTGCCAGCGGTTGGGACTCATACAATGAGCAGTTCTTC.

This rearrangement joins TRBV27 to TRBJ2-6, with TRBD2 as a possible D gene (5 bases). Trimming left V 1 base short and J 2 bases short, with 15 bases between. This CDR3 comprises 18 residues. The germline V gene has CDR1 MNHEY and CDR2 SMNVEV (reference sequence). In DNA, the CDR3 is TGTGCCAGCAGTTTATTCATCGGGATCTCGGCTGGGGCCAACGTCCTGACTTTC. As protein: CASSLFIGISAGANVLTF.

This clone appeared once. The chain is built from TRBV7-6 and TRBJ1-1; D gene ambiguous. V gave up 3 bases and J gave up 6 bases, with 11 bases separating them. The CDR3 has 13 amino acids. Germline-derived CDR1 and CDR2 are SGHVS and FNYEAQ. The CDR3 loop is CASSFSEAAEAFF. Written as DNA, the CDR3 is TGTGCCAGCAGCTTCTCGGAGGCCGCTGAAGCTTTCTTT.

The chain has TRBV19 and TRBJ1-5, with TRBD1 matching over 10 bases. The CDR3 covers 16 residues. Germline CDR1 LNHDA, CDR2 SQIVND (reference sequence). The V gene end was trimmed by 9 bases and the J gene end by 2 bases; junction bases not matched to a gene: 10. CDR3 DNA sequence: TGTGCCAGCCGGACAGGGGGTGGAGGGGGCAATCAGCCCCAGCATTTT. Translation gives CASRTGGGGGNQPQHF.

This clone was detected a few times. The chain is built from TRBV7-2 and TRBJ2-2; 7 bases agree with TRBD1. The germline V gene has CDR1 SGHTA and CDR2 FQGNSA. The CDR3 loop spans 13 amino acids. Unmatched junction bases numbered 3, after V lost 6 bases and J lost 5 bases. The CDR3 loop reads CASSYRGTGELFF. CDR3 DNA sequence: TGTGCCAGCAGTTACAGGGGAACCGGGGAGCTGTTTTTT.

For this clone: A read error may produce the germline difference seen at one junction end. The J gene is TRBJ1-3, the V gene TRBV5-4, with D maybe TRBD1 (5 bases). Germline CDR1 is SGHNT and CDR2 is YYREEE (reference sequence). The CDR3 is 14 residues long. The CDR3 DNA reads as TGTGCCAGCAGCACAGGCAACTCTGGAAGCACCATATATTTT. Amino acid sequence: CASSTGNSGSTIYF.